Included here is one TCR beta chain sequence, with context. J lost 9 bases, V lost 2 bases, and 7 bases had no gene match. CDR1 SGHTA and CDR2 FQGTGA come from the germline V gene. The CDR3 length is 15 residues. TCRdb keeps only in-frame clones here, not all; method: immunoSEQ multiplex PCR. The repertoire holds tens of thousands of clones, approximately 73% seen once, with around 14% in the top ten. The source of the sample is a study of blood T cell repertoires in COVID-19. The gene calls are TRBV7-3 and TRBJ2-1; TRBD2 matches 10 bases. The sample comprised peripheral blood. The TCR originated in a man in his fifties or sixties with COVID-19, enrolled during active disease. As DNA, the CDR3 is TGTGCCAGCAGCTTAGGAACTAGCGGGGTAGGTGAGCAGTTCTTC. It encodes CASSLGTSGVGEQFF.